The 24 T cell receptor beta chains reported below all come from one sample, sequenced in a study of T cells in Graves' hyperthyroidism and ophthalmopathy. From RNA transcripts, TCR beta CDR3 regions were amplified. First-round RT-PCR with HTBI primers amplified the TCR CDR3 region. TCRdb itself ran the multiplex PCR reads through MiXCR, one entry per CDR3 protein. The sample has 550,000 to 700,000 distinct CDR3 sequences, around 46% seen once. Sequenced: peripheral blood or thyroid tissue (not recorded which). The receptors derive from an adult woman with Graves' disease, either hyperthyroidism or ophthalmopathy (not recorded which).

V is TRBV10-2 and J is TRBJ1-4; 8 positions agree with TRBD1. The V gene end was trimmed by 7 bases and the J gene end by 7 bases; junction bases not matched to a gene: 8. The V gene's germline CDR1 is WSHSY and CDR2 SAAADI. The CDR3 totals 14 residues. The CDR3 DNA reads TGCGCCAGCACTCCGACAGGGGATGTTGAAAAACTGTTTTTT. Protein sequence: CASTPTGDVEKLFF.

The CDR3 spells CASSVRDRGNTIYF. In DNA form, the CDR3 reads TGTGCCAGCAGTGTACGGGACAGGGGCAACACCATATATTTT. This rearrangement joins TRBV9 to TRBJ1-3; 10 nucleotides match TRBD1. Germline V gives CDR1 SGDLS, CDR2 YYNGEE. The CDR3 length is 14 residues. The J segment lost 7 bases and the V segment lost 5 bases, leaving 6 bases of the junction unmatched.

In its sample, this clonotype was seen many times. This sequence joins TRBV20-1 and TRBJ1-6, with TRBD1 identical over 7 bases. Unmatched junction bases numbered 8, after V lost 1 base and J lost 5 bases. The CDR3 spans 16 residues. From germline, CDR1 is DFQATT and CDR2 SNEGSKA (reference sequence). CDR3 in amino acids: CSARGQQGINNSPLHF. CDR3 sequence (DNA): TGCAGTGCTAGAGGGCAACAGGGGATTAATAATTCACCCCTCCACTTT.

This clonotype was observed many times. The J gene is TRBJ1-1, the V gene TRBV25-1; 8 bases are shared with TRBD1. The J segment lost 3 bases and the V segment lost 6 bases, leaving 3 bases of the junction unmatched. The germline CDR1 and CDR2 sequences are MGHDK and SYGVNS. The CDR3 covers 13 residues. CDR3 DNA sequence: TGTGCCAGCAGGTACAGGGGGGACACTGAAGCTTTCTTT. Its protein is CASRYRGDTEAFF.

This clonotype was seen repeatedly, ten times or more. The V call is TRBV19, the J call TRBJ1-2, with D possibly TRBD1 on 5 matching bases. There are 15 residues in the CDR3. Deletions cut 1 base from V and 4 bases from J, with 13 bases between. CDR1 and CDR2 from the germline V gene are LNHDA and SQIVND (reference sequence). For the CDR3, the DNA is TGTGCCAGTAGTATAGTTGGCCAGGGTTCCTATGGCTACACCTTC. It encodes CASSIVGQGSYGYTF. Based on the CDR3 plus reference TRBV19 and TRBJ1-2, the full variable domain is DGGITQSPKYLFRKEGQNVTLSCEQNLNHDAMYWYRQDPGQGLRLIYYSQIVNDFQKGDIAEGYSVSREKKESFPLTVTSAQKNPTAFYLCASSIVGQGSYGYTFGSGTRLTVV.

This clonotype came up many times. The chain uses TRBV5-6 and TRBJ1-2, with 9 bases aligning to TRBD1. The CDR3 consists of 15 residues. Germline values: CDR1 SGHDT, CDR2 YYEEEE. The V gene end was trimmed by 0 bases and the J gene end by 8 bases; junction bases not matched to a gene: 8. CDR3 coding DNA: TGTGCCAGCAGCTTGGCAAGGACAGGGGAGCGAGGCTACACCTTC. It yields the protein CASSLARTGERGYTF.

This sequence joins TRBV2 and TRBJ1-4, with a possible D match to TRBD1 (5 bases). Trimming left V 3 bases short and J 3 bases short, with 11 bases between. Germline V gene data show CDR1 as SNHLY and CDR2 as FYNNEI. This CDR3 comprises 15 residues. CDR3 nucleotide sequence: TGTGCCAGCAGTGATTCGGGGGGGTCTAATGAAAAACTGTTTTTT. Translation: CASSDSGGSNEKLFF.

This clonotype has ten or more counts. V and J are TRBV29-1 and TRBJ2-7, with 7 bases identical to TRBD2. The CDR3 loop spans 12 amino acids. Germline V gives CDR1 SQVTM, CDR2 ANQGSEA. CDR3 residues: CSGGSGVYEQYF. CDR3 nucleotide sequence: TGCAGTGGGGGGAGCGGGGTATACGAGCAGTACTTC.

The V gene is TRBV9, the J gene TRBJ2-7; perhaps TRBD2 as D (6 bases). The J call is doubtful: the DNA matches TRBJ2-3 better. Per the germline V gene, CDR1 is SGDLS and CDR2 is YYNGEE. The CDR3 has 16 residues. CDR3 sequence reads: CASSVNLARGEDTQYF. As DNA, the CDR3 is TGTGCCAGCAGCGTTAACCTAGCGCGGGGCGAAGATACGCAGTATTTT.

V usage is TRBV5-6 and J usage is TRBJ1-2, with unresolved D. CDR1 and CDR2 (germline): SGHDT, YYEEEE. The V end was cut by 5 bases, the J end by 1 base, with 12 bases between. The CDR3 is 14 residues long. CDR3 amino acids: CASSFSAVNYGYTF. The CDR3, as DNA: TGTGCCAGCAGTTTCTCGGCAGTTAACTATGGCTACACCTTC.

Comments on this clonotype: The junction departs from the called germline gene at one end, perhaps through a read error. The chain employs TRBV10-3 and TRBJ1-1; TRBD1 agrees at 7 bases. The germline CDR1 and CDR2 sequences are ENHRY and SYGVKD. CDR3 length: 13 amino acids. CDR3 coding DNA: TGTGCCACCGAAAGGACAGGCAGCACTAAAGCTTTCTTT. Translating gives CATERTGSTKAFF.

This clonotype appeared a few times. The chain is built from TRBV10-2 and TRBJ1-5; possibly TRBD1 for D (6 bases). This CDR3 is built from 16 residues. V was shortened by 2 bases and J by 2 bases, with 13 bases between the two germline ends. Germline CDR1 is WSHSY and CDR2 is SAAADI. In nucleotides, the CDR3 is TGCGCCAGCAGTGAGGGGGTAGGGGGAGGCAATCAGCCCCAGCATTTT. Amino acids: CASSEGVGGGNQPQHF.

The V call is TRBV20-1, the J call TRBJ1-1; D uncertain. Germline-derived CDR1 and CDR2 are DFQATT and SNEGSKA (reference sequence). The CDR3 covers 13 residues. The V end was cut by 0 bases, the J end by 5 bases, with 10 bases between. The CDR3 region is CSARDEGFTEAFF. For the CDR3, the DNA is TGCAGTGCTAGAGATGAAGGGTTTACTGAAGCTTTCTTT.

V usage is TRBV7-3 and J usage is TRBJ2-7, with D perhaps TRBD2 (6 bases). Trimming removed 3 bases at V and 5 bases at J, with 11 bases between. Germline lookup yields CDR1 SGHTA and CDR2 FQGTGA. CDR3 length: 13 amino acids. CDR3 sequence (DNA): TGTGCCAGCAGCTTGATCGCGGGGAACGAGCAGTACTTC. Translating gives CASSLIAGNEQYF.

This chain links TRBV28 with TRBJ1-5, with a weak D call TRBD1 (6 bases). The germline CDR1 and CDR2 sequences are MDHEN and SYDVKM. The CDR3 length is 16 residues. Trimming pared 5 bases from V and 3 bases from J, leaving 17 bases between. This chain's CDR3 is CASSNRQAGFNQPQHF. The DNA for the CDR3 is TGTGCCAGCAGTAACAGACAGGCCGGATTCAATCAGCCCCAGCATTTT.

This clonotype has a count of ten or more. The chain joins TRBV5-1 to TRBJ1-1; D remains ambiguous. The CDR3 totals 15 residues. Germline values: CDR1 SGHRS, CDR2 YFSETQ. Trimming removed 0 bases from V and 1 base from J, with 10 bases in between. In DNA, the CDR3 is TGCGCCAGCAGCTTGGATCGCCAGCAGAACACTGAAGCTTTCTTT. Translated: CASSLDRQQNTEAFF.

V and J are TRBV6-6 and TRBJ2-5, with D possibly TRBD2 on 5 matching bases. V lost 0 bases, J lost 4 bases, and 18 bases lay in between. CDR1 is MNHNY, CDR2 SVGAGI, per germline (reference sequence). The CDR3 has 17 amino acids. In nucleotides, the CDR3 is TGTGCCAGCAGTTACTCGAGTCTAGCCAACGGCCCAGAGACCCAGTACTTC. The encoded protein is CASSYSSLANGPETQYF.

This sequence joins TRBV18 and TRBJ1-5; D unresolved. Per germline, CDR1 KGHSH and CDR2 LQKENI. V lost 2 bases to trimming and J lost 3 bases, with 8 bases between them. This CDR3 is built from 14 residues. CDR3 coding DNA: TGTGCCAGCTCACCATTGATATCCAATCAGCCCCAGCATTTT. It is translated as CASSPLISNQPQHF.

The rearrangement joins TRBV7-2 to TRBJ2-6; TRBD1 matches 7 bases. The CDR3 has 19 amino acids. The ends lost 6 bases at V and 0 bases at J; junction bases unmatched: 14. Germline V gene lookup returns CDR1 SGHTA and CDR2 FQGNSA. The CDR3: CASSKRQGTTFSGANVLTF. The DNA for the CDR3 is TGTGCCAGCAGTAAACGACAGGGTACGACCTTCTCTGGGGCCAACGTCCTGACTTTC.

This clonotype turned up a few times. The chain uses TRBV15 and TRBJ2-6; D ambiguous. V was shortened by 0 bases and J by 4 bases, with 4 bases between the two germline ends. Germline lookup yields CDR1 LNHNV and CDR2 YYDKDF (reference sequence). The CDR3 has 14 residues. CDR3 DNA sequence: TGTGCCACCAGCAGAGATTCAGGGGCCAACGTCCTGACTTTC. Translating gives CATSRDSGANVLTF.

This clonotype was recorded once. This chain joins TRBV10-3 and TRBJ2-7, with TRBD1 identical over 7 bases. The CDR3 is 14 amino acids. Germline V lookup: CDR1 ENHRY, CDR2 SYGVKD. Unmatched junction bases numbered 3, after V lost 4 bases and J lost 0 bases. CDR3 DNA sequence: TGTGCCATCAGTGCGGGACAGACCTCCTACGAGCAGTACTTC. Its translation: CAISAGQTSYEQYF.

This clonotype was picked up many times. V gene TRBV12-3 or TRBV12-4 combines with J gene TRBJ2-2; no reliable D call. Trimming took 3 bases from V and 6 from J, leaving 2 bases between them. There are 11 residues in the CDR3. The CDR3 loop is CASSFAGELFF. In DNA, the CDR3 is TGTGCCAGCAGTTTCGCCGGGGAGCTGTTTTTT.

V is TRBV20-1 and J is TRBJ2-6; unclear D gene. The V end was cut by 2 bases, the J end by 4 bases, with 12 bases between. The CDR3 is 15 residues long. CDR1 is DFQATT, CDR2 SNEGSKA, per germline (reference sequence). CDR3 protein: CSARTGYLGANVLTF. CDR3 bases: TGCAGTGCTAGAACGGGCTATTTGGGGGCCAACGTCCTGACTTTC.

This sequence joins TRBV28 and TRBJ2-7, with 10 bases identical to TRBD1. Germline V gene lookup returns CDR1 MDHEN and CDR2 SYDVKM. Trimming removed 5 bases from V and 4 bases from J; junction bases left unmatched: 8. The CDR3 covers 15 residues. DNA of the CDR3: TGTGCCAGCAGTCCACCGGGACAGGGGTATTACGAGCAGTACTTC. Its protein product is CASSPPGQGYYEQYF.